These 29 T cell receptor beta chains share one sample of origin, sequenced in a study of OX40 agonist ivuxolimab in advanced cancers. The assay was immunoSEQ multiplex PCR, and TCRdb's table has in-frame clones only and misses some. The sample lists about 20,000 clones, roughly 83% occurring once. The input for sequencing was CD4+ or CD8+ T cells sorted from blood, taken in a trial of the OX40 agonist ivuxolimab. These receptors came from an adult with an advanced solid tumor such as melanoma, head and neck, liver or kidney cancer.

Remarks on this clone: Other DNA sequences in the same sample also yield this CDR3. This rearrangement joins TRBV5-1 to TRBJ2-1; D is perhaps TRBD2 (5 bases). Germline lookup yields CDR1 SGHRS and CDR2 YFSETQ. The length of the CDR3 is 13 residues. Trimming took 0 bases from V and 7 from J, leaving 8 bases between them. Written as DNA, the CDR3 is TGCGCCAGCAGCTTGGCTCTAGCAAATGAGCAGTTCTTC. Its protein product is CASSLALANEQFF.

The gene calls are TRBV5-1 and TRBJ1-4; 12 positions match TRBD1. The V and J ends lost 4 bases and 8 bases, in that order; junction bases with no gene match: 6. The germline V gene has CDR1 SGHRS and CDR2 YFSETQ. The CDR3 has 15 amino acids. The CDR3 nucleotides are TGCGCCAGCAGCCAAACCGGGACAGGGGGCGAAAAACTGTTTTTT. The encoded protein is CASSQTGTGGEKLFF.

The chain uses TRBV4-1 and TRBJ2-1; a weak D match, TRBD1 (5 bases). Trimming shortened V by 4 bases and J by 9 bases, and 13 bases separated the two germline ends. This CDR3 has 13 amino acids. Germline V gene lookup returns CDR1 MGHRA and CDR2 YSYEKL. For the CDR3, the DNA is TGCGCCAGCAGCCTGGTAGGGGAAGGTGAGCAGTTCTTC. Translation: CASSLVGEGEQFF.

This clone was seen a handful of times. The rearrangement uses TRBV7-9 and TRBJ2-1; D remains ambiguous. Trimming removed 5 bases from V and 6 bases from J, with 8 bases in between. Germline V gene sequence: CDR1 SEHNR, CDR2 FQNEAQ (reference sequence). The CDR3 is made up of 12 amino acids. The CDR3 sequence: CASSEDSNEQFF. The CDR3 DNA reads TGTGCCAGCAGCGAGGATTCCAATGAGCAGTTCTTC.

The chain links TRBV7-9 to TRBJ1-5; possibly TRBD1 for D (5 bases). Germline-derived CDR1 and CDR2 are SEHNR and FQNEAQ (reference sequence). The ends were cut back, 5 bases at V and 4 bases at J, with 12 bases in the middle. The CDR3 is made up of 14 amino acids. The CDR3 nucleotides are TGTGCCAGCAGCCCCGTGGGGGGTAATCAGCCCCAGCATTTT. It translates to CASSPVGGNQPQHF.

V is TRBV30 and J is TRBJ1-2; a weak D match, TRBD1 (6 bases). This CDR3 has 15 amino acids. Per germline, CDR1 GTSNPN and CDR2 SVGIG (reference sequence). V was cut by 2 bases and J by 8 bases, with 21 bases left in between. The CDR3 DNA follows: TGTGCCTGGAGTTTGGGCGTCGGGGGGACAAAAGGCTACACCTTC. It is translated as CAWSLGVGGTKGYTF.

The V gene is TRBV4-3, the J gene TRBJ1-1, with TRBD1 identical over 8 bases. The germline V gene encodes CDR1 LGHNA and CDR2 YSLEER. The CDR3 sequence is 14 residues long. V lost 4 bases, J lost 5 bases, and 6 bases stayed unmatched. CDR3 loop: CASSLGQGRTEAFF. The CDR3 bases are TGCGCCAGCAGCCTAGGACAGGGAAGGACTGAAGCTTTCTTT.

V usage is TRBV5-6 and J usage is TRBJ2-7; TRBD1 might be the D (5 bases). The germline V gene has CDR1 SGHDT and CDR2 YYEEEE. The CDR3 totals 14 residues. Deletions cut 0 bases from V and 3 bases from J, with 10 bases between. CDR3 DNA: TGTGCCAGCAGCTTGGAGGGGCTCGGCTACGAGCAGTACTTC. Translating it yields CASSLEGLGYEQYF.

This CDR3 is CASSGKDEGYNQPQHF. The CDR3 nucleotides read TGTGCCAGCAGCGGAAAAGACGAAGGATACAATCAGCCCCAGCATTTT. The rearrangement links TRBV7-8 to TRBJ1-5; D call uncertain. Trimming shortened V by 5 bases and J by 3 bases, and 17 bases separated the two germline ends. Germline loops: CDR1 SGHVS, CDR2 FQNEAQ. CDR3 length equals 16 residues.

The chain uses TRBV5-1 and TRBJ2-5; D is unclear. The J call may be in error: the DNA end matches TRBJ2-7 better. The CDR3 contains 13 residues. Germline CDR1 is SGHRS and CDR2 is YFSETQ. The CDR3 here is CASSLALKNEQYF. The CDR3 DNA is TGCGCCAGCAGCTTGGCCTTAAAGAACGAGCAGTACTTC.

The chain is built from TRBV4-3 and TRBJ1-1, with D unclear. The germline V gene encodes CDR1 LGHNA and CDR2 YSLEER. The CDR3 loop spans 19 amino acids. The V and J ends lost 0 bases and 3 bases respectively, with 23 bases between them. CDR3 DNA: TGCGCCAGCAGCCAAGAAAGGGTGGAGGGAGAAGGTTACGACACTGAAGCTTTCTTT. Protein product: CASSQERVEGEGYDTEAFF.

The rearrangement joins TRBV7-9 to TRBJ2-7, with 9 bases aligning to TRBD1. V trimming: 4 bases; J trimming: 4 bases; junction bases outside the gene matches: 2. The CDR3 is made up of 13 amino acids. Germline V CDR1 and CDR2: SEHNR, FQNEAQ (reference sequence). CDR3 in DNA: TGTGCCAGCAGCTCAGGGACAGGGTACGAGCAGTACTTC. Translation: CASSSGTGYEQYF.

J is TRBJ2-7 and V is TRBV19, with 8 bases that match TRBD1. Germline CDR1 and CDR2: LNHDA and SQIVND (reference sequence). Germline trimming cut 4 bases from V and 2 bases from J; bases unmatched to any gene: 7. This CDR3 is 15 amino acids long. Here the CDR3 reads CASSTGQGQAYEQYF. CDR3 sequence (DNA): TGTGCCAGTAGTACAGGACAGGGCCAAGCCTACGAGCAGTACTTC.

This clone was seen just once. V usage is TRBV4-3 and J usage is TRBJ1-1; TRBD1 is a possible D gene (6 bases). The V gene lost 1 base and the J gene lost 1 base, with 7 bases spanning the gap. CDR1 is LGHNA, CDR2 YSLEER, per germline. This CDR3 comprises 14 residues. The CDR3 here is CASSQVGQNTEAFF. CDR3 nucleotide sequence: TGCGCCAGCAGCCAAGTGGGACAGAACACTGAAGCTTTCTTT.

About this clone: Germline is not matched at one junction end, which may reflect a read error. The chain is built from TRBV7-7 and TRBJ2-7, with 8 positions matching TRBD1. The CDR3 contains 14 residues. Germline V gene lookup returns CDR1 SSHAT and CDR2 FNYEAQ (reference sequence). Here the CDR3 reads CASSLGTGSYEQYF. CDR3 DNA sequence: TGTGCTAGCAGCTTAGGGACAGGCTCCTACGAGCAGTACTTC.

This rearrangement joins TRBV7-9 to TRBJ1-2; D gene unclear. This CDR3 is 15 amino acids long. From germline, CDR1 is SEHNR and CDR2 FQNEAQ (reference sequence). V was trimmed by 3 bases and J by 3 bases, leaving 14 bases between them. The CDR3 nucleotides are TGTGCCAGCAGCTTGGAGCACGGAGGACACTATGGCTACACCTTC. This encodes CASSLEHGGHYGYTF.

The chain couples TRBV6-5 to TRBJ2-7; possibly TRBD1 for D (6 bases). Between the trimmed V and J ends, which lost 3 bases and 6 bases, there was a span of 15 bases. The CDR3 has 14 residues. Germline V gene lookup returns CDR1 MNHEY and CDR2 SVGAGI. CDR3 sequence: CASSYSPGQLEQYF. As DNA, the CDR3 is TGTGCCAGCAGTTATTCCCCAGGACAGCTCGAGCAGTACTTC.

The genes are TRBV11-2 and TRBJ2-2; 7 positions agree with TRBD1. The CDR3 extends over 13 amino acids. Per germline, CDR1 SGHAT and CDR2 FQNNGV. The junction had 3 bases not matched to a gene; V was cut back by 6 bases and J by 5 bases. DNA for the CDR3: TGTGCCAGCAGGGAGACAGGGACCGGGGAGCTGTTTTTT. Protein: CASRETGTGELFF.

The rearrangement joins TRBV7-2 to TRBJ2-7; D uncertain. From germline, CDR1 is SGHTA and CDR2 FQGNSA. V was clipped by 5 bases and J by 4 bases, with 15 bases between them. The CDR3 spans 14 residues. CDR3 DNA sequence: TGTGCCAGCAGCCCAGAGCTCGGAGAATACGAGCAGTACTTC. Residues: CASSPELGEYEQYF.

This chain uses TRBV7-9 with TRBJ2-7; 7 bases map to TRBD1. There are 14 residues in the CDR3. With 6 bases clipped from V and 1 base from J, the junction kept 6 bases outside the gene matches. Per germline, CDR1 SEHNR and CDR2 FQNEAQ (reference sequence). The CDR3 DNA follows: TGTGCCAGCAGTACGACAGGGATGTCCTACGAGCAGTACTTC. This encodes CASSTTGMSYEQYF.

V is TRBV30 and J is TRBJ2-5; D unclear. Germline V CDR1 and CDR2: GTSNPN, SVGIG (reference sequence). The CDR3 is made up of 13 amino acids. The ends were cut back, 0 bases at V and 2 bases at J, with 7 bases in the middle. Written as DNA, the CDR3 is TGTGCCTGGAGTGTTGGTCAACAAGAGACCCAGTACTTC. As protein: CAWSVGQQETQYF.

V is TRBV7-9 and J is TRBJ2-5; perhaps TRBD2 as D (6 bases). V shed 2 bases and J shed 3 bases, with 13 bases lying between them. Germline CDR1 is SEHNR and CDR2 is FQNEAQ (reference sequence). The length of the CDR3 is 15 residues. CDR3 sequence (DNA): TGTGCCAGCAGCTTATCTTTGCGGGGTGAAGAGACCCAGTACTTC. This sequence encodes CASSLSLRGEETQYF.

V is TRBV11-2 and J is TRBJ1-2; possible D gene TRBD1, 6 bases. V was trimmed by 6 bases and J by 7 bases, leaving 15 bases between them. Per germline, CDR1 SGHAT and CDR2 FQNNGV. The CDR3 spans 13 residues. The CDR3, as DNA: TGTGCCAGCAGGGCGCAGGGGCTTCCTGGCTACACCTTC. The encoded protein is CASRAQGLPGYTF.

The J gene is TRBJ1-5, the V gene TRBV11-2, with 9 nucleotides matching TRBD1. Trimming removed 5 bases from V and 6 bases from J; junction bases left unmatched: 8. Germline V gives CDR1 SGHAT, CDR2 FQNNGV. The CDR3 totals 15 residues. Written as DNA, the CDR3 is TGTGCCAGCAGCACCGACAGGGGGATGGGTCAGCCCCAGCATTTT. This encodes CASSTDRGMGQPQHF. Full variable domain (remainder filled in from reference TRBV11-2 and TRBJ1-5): EAGVAQSPRYKIIEKRQSVAFWCNPISGHATLYWYQQILGQGPKLLIQFQNNGVVDDSQLPKDRFSAERLKGVDSTLKIQPAKLEDSAVYLCASSTDRGMGQPQHFGDGTRLSIL.

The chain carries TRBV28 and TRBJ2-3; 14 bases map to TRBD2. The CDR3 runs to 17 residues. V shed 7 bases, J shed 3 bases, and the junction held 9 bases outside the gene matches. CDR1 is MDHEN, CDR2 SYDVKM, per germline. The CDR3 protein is CASITGTSGSRTDTQYF. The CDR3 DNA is TGTGCCAGCATTACCGGGACTAGCGGGAGCAGGACAGATACGCAGTATTTT. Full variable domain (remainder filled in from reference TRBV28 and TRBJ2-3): DVKVTQSSRYLVKRTGEKVFLECVQDMDHENMFWYRQDPGLGLRLIYFSYDVKMKEKGDIPEGYSVSREKKERFSLILESASTNQTSMYLCASITGTSGSRTDTQYFGPGTRLTVL.

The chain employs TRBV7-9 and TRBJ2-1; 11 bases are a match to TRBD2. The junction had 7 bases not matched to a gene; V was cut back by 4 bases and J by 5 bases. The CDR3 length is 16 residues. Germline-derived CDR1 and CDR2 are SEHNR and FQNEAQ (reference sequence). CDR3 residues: CASSSWTSGYNNEQFF. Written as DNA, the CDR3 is TGTGCCAGCAGCTCCTGGACTAGCGGGTACAACAATGAGCAGTTCTTC.

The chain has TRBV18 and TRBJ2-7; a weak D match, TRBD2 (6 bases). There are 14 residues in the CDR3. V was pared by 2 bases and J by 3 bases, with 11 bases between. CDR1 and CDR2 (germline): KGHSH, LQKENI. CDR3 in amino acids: CASSPGGYRYEQYF. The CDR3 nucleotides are TGTGCCAGCTCACCAGGAGGGTATCGCTACGAGCAGTACTTC.

The CDR3 DNA follows: TGTGCCAGCAGCTTCAGGGAATACACTAATGAAAAACTGTTTTTT. It yields the protein CASSFREYTNEKLFF. The J gene is TRBJ1-4, the V gene TRBV7-9, with D possibly matching TRBD1 (5 bases). Germline loops: CDR1 SEHNR, CDR2 FQNEAQ (reference sequence). Deletions cut 3 bases from V and 2 bases from J, with 10 bases between. The CDR3 totals 15 residues.

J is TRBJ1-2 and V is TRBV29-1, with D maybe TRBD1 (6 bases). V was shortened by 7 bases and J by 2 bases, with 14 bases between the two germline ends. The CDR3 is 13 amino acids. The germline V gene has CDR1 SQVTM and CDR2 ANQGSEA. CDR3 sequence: CSARGQGNYGYTF. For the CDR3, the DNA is TGCAGCGCACGCGGCCAGGGGAACTATGGCTACACCTTC. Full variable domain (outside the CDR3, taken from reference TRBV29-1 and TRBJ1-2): SAVISQKPSRDICQRGTSLTIQCQVDSQVTMMFWYRQQPGQSLTLIATANQGSEATYESGFVIDKFPISRPNLTFSTLTVSNMSPEDSSIYLCSARGQGNYGYTFGSGTRLTVV.